These 8 T cell receptor beta chains were sequenced from one sample in a study of blood T cell repertoires in COVID-19 (dated by TCRdb to 2020 to 2022). Library method: the immunoSEQ multiplex PCR assay. TCRdb carries this immuneACCESS record with in-frame sequences only. Its versions omit some clonotypes, under half of them owing to an unresolved V gene in the studies checked, with the rest unexplained. This sample gives a few hundred thousand clones in total; 89% of them show up just once. Nearly 6.5% of the sample belongs to the ten largest clones. Input material: peripheral blood. These TCRs come from a young man who had recovered from COVID-19.

The chain recombines TRBV7-2 with TRBJ1-2, with TRBD1 matching 7 bases. J was trimmed by 0 bases and V by 5 bases; bases with no gene match: 15. Germline V lookup: CDR1 SGHTA, CDR2 FQGNSA. This CDR3 region has 18 residues. The CDR3 region is CASSHARDSSSANYGYTF. As DNA, the CDR3 is TGTGCCAGCAGCCATGCTAGGGACAGCTCCTCAGCTAACTATGGCTACACCTTC.

A single count supports this clone. The chain uses TRBV13 and TRBJ2-6; 10 bases line up with TRBD1. Trimming removed 5 bases from V and 0 bases from J; junction bases left unmatched: 7. CDR1 is PRHDT and CDR2 is FYEKMQ in the germline V gene (reference sequence). The CDR3 consists of 18 residues. The CDR3 is CASSRPGQGISGANVLTF. Here the CDR3 DNA reads TGTGCCAGCAGCCGACCGGGACAGGGGATCTCTGGGGCCAACGTCCTGACTTTC.

This chain uses TRBV29-1 with TRBJ2-3; 11 nucleotides line up with TRBD2. The CDR3 is 14 amino acids. Germline CDR1 is SQVTM and CDR2 is ANQGSEA. The V segment lost 2 bases and the J segment 6 bases; nucleotides outside the gene matches: 4. In DNA form, the CDR3 reads TGCAGCGTTGAACATCTAGCGGGAGGTGATACGCAGTATTTT. It yields the protein CSVEHLAGGDTQYF.

This chain links TRBV21-1 with TRBJ1-2; TRBD1 is the table's D call and was not checked against the DNA. TRBV21-1 is a listed pseudogene. The CDR3 runs 15 residues. CDR3 DNA sequence: TGTGCCAGCAGCAACGGACAGGGGGCGCGTCCTGGCTACACCTTC. Amino acids: CASSNGQGARPGYTF.

CDR3 sequence (DNA): TGTGCCAGCAGTATACCTTTTCCCGGGACAGGGAATGAAAAACTGTTTTTT. Protein product: CASSIPFPGTGNEKLFF. The chain has TRBV2 and TRBJ1-4, with TRBD1 identical over 9 bases. This CDR3 is 17 amino acids long. With V trimmed by 5 bases and J by 5 bases, 12 bases remained unmatched. Germline V lookup: CDR1 SNHLY, CDR2 FYNNEI.

The CDR3 region has the DNA TGTGCCAGCTCACCATTGTGGGAGGGCGGCTACACCTTC. Amino acid sequence: CASSPLWEGGYTF. The rearrangement uses TRBV18 and TRBJ1-2; D is unclear. V was shortened by 2 bases and J by 8 bases, with 12 bases between the two germline ends. Germline V lookup: CDR1 KGHSH, CDR2 LQKENI. The length of the CDR3 is 13 residues.

The V gene is TRBV6-5, the J gene TRBJ2-7, with 9 bases lining up with TRBD1. J lost 2 bases, V lost 6 bases, and 5 bases had no gene match. Germline V gene sequence: CDR1 MNHEY, CDR2 SVGAGI. The CDR3 is 14 amino acids. CDR3 loop: CASSRDRAAYEQYF. CDR3 coding DNA: TGTGCCAGCAGCCGGGACAGGGCCGCCTACGAGCAGTACTTC.

The J gene is TRBJ2-3, the V gene TRBV6-2 or TRBV6-3; TRBD1 aligns across 8 bases. Germline V CDR1 and CDR2: MNHEY, SVGEGT. The CDR3 covers 16 residues. The V and J ends lost 0 bases and 5 bases, in that order; junction bases with no gene match: 7. The CDR3 DNA reads as TGTGCCAGCAGTTACTCGGACAGGGACCACGAAGATACGCAGTATTTT. Its protein product is CASSYSDRDHEDTQYF.